This T cell receptor beta chain was documented in a study of Ad26.COV2.S vaccination and SARS-CoV-2 variants. Germline CDR1 reads GTSNPN; CDR2 reads SVGIG (reference sequence). Trimming removed 5 bases from V and 6 bases from J, with 16 bases in between. The CDR3 loop spans 13 amino acids. The treatment is: around 19 received Ad26.COV2.S at low or high dose, single or two shots; about 5 received placebo; per-sample allocation not given. Repertoires come from day 63 after the first vaccine or placebo injection. The assay was immunoSEQ multiplex PCR, and TCRdb's table has in-frame clones only and misses some. The table shows some 640,000 clones, with around 89% occurring only once.

The source was peripheral blood, collected in a trial of Ad26.COV2.S vaccine versus placebo. The chain recombines TRBV30 with TRBJ1-2; TRBD1 is a possible D gene (6 bases). The source is a person aged 18-65 years who received the Ad26.COV2.S COVID-19 vaccine or a placebo. The CDR3 sequence is CAWEDSGVNGYTF. CDR3 coding DNA: TGTGCCTGGGAGGACAGTGGCGTAAATGGCTACACCTTC.